Below are 8 T cell receptor beta chains sequenced from a single sample in a study of shared clonotypes between healthy human individuals. TCRdb keeps only in-frame clones here, not all; method: immunoSEQ multiplex PCR. Altogether over a million clones are present, about 76% being singletons, with the ten largest covering approximately 1.5%. Sequences were obtained from memory CD4+ T cells sorted from blood. Subset described: CD45RA-negative fraction. The receptors were gathered from a man aged 18-30 years in good health.

This clone was detected only once. The genes are TRBV28 and TRBJ1-2, with 12 nucleotides matching TRBD1. Unmatched junction bases numbered 2, after V lost 2 bases and J lost 7 bases. CDR1 and CDR2 (germline): MDHEN, SYDVKM. The CDR3 spans 14 residues. This CDR3 reads CASSLGTGGGGYTF. CDR3 nucleotide sequence: TGTGCCAGCAGTTTAGGGACAGGGGGCGGTGGCTACACCTTC.

This rearrangement joins TRBV7-2 to TRBJ2-1, with a tentative D call TRBD1 (6 bases). Trimming shortened V by 3 bases and J by 5 bases, and 14 bases separated the two germline ends. The CDR3 is 15 amino acids. The germline V gene encodes CDR1 SGHTA and CDR2 FQGNSA. In DNA form, the CDR3 reads TGTGCCAGCAGCTTGAAACAGGGAAGGAACAATGAGCAGTTCTTC. It codes for CASSLKQGRNNEQFF.

The rearrangement uses TRBV6-6 and TRBJ2-7, with 10 bases identical to TRBD1. There are 15 residues in the CDR3. V was clipped by 5 bases and J by 7 bases; unmatched bases: 11. Germline lookup yields CDR1 MNHNY and CDR2 SVGAGI (reference sequence). In DNA, the CDR3 is TGTGCCAGCAGTCGGCTATCGGGACAGGGGAGGGAGCAGTACTTC. This codes for CASSRLSGQGREQYF.

This rearrangement joins TRBV11-2 to TRBJ2-3; 10 bases fit TRBD2. In germline, CDR1 is SGHAT, CDR2 FQNNGV. J gave up 0 bases and V 5 bases, and 2 bases lay outside the gene matches. There are 15 residues in the CDR3. The CDR3 reads CASSASGGSTDTQYF. CDR3 in DNA: TGTGCCAGCAGCGCTAGCGGGGGTAGCACAGATACGCAGTATTTT.

This clone occurred a few times. This chain joins TRBV28 and TRBJ1-6; 8 bases are shared with TRBD1. This CDR3 is 16 amino acids long. CDR1 is MDHEN and CDR2 is SYDVKM in the germline V gene. The junction had 7 bases not matched to a gene; V was cut back by 3 bases and J by 6 bases. CDR3 in DNA: TGTGCCAGCAGTTTGATGGCACAGGGGGGTAATTCACCCCTCCACTTT. Translated, it gives CASSLMAQGGNSPLHF.

Notes on this clone: A single base separates this from a much larger clone, so it may be a read error. The same CDR3 is also encoded by other DNA sequences in this sample. The rearrangement uses TRBV11-2 and TRBJ1-2, with D uncertain. The CDR3 has 13 residues. The V and J ends lost 3 bases and 0 bases respectively, with 5 bases between them. Looked up from germline, CDR1 is SGHAT and CDR2 is FQNNGV. CDR3: CASSFGANYGYTF. The CDR3, as DNA: TGTGCCAGCAGCTTTGGGGCTAACTATGGCTACACCTTC.

V is TRBV5-1 and J is TRBJ2-7; D gene uncertain. In germline, CDR1 is SGHRS, CDR2 YFSETQ. Between the trimmed V and J ends, which lost 0 bases and 6 bases, there was a span of 13 bases. The CDR3 is 14 residues long. The CDR3 DNA follows: TGCGCCAGCAGCTTGGCCTGGGGTCTAAGCGAGCAGTACTTC. Encoded protein: CASSLAWGLSEQYF.

The chain joins TRBV5-6 to TRBJ1-1; 8 nucleotides align to TRBD1. Trimming removed 4 bases from V and 1 base from J; junction bases left unmatched: 6. The CDR3 length is 15 residues. Germline V gene sequence: CDR1 SGHDT, CDR2 YYEEEE. This CDR3 reads CASSGGQVANTEAFF. Written as DNA, the CDR3 is TGTGCCAGCAGCGGGGGACAGGTGGCGAACACTGAAGCTTTCTTT.